The rows below give T cell receptor beta chains drawn from one sample of a study of blood T cell repertoires in COVID-19. Sequenced by immunoSEQ multiplex PCR; TCRdb stores in-frame clones only, minus some. The data show some 350,000 clones, about 86% seen once. The sequenced sample consisted of peripheral blood. The source of these receptors is a man between 25 and 39 years old with active or convalescent COVID-19. The CDR3 runs from the conserved cysteine through the conserved F or W. D genes are given only for firm matches. Clone size is given for some rows only: seen once, a few or many times, or a class if the clone is expanded.

CDR3 protein	CDR3 DNA	J gene	D gene	V gene	clone size
CATSDRDRGGSYNEQFF	TGTGCCACCAGTGATCGGGATCGGGGGGGCTCCTACAATGAGCAGTTCTTC	TRBJ2-1	TRBD2	TRBV24-1	few
CASRSGTGANYGYTF	TGTGCCAGCAGATCGGGAACAGGGGCTAACTATGGCTACACCTTC	TRBJ1-2	TRBD1	TRBV6-5	.
CSGLLDSTEAFF	TGCAGCGGGTTACTTGATAGCACTGAAGCTTTCTTT	TRBJ1-1	.	TRBV29-1	few
CASSPGVYYGYTF	TGTGCCAGCAGCCCGGGGGTATACTATGGCTACACCTTC	TRBJ1-2	.	TRBV14	.
CASSYRTSGSINRPITDTQYF	TGTGCCAGCAGTTATAGGACTAGCGGGAGTATAAATAGGCCCATCACAGATACGCAGTATTTT	TRBJ2-3	TRBD2	TRBV27	.
CASKGGQNNEKLFF	TGTGCCAGTAAAGGAGGACAGAACAATGAAAAACTGTTTTTT	TRBJ1-4	.	TRBV19	.
CASSLDRAYEQYF	TGCGCCAGCAGCTTGGACAGGGCCTACGAGCAGTACTTC	TRBJ2-7	.	TRBV5-1	.
CSVELRTRGFDEQYF	TGCAGCGTTGAATTACGGACTAGGGGGTTCGACGAGCAGTACTTC	TRBJ2-7	.	TRBV29-1	.
CASSQTSSRHEQFF	TGTGCCAGCTCACAGACTAGCAGTAGGCATGAGCAGTTCTTC	TRBJ2-1	TRBD2	TRBV27	few
CASSPHSESGPPYEQYF	TGTGCCAGCTCACCGCATTCTGAGTCAGGGCCCCCGTACGAGCAGTACTTC	TRBJ2-7	.	TRBV18	.
CASRPPDRLHGYTF	TGTGCCAGTAGGCCCCCCGACAGGCTCCATGGCTACACCTTC	TRBJ1-2	.	TRBV19	.
CASRTGGTNEQFF	TGTGCCAGTCGGACAGGAGGGACAAATGAGCAGTTCTTC	TRBJ2-1	.	TRBV28	.
CASSQSNARRETQYF	TGTGCCAGCAGCCAATCGAACGCGAGGCGAGAGACCCAGTACTTC	TRBJ2-5	.	TRBV16	few
CASRGGEGPPGMREQYF	TGTGCCAGCAGAGGGGGTGAGGGGCCGCCGGGAATGCGAGAGCAGTACTTC	TRBJ2-7	.	TRBV7-8	.
CASKGWDSESYEQYF	TGTGCCAGCAAAGGGTGGGACAGCGAGTCCTACGAGCAGTACTTC	TRBJ2-7	TRBD1	TRBV2	.
CASSSGTSGIQETQYF	TGTGCCAGCAGCTCCGGGACTAGCGGGATTCAAGAGACCCAGTACTTC	TRBJ2-5	TRBD2	TRBV7-7	.
CASSYSRGIYEQYF	TGTGCCAGCAGTTACTCGAGGGGGATATACGAGCAGTACTTC	TRBJ2-7	.	TRBV6-5	.
CASSFGGGSYNEQFF	TGTGCCAGCAGCTTTGGCGGGGGCTCCTACAATGAGCAGTTCTTC	TRBJ2-1	TRBD2	TRBV11-2	.
CASSLGAGRTDTQYF	TGTGCCAGCAGCTTAGGAGCGGGACGCACAGATACGCAGTATTTT	TRBJ2-3	TRBD2	TRBV5-6	.
CAWSVGQGRYQPQHF	TGTGCCTGGAGTGTGGGACAGGGGAGGTATCAGCCCCAGCATTTT	TRBJ1-5	TRBD1	TRBV30	.
CASSLMTGVYEQYF	TGTGCCAGCAGCTTAATGACAGGGGTGTACGAGCAGTACTTC	TRBJ2-7	TRBD1	TRBV7-2	.
CASSLTSVREQYF	TGCGCCAGCAGCTTGACTAGCGTTCGGGAGCAGTACTTC	TRBJ2-7	TRBD2	TRBV5-1	once
CASSLARGMETQYF	TGTGCCAGCAGCTTAGCTAGGGGCATGGAGACCCAGTACTTC	TRBJ2-5	.	TRBV7-2	.
CASSQEAREAFF	TGCGCCAGCAGCCAAGAGGCACGTGAAGCTTTCTTT	TRBJ1-1	.	TRBV4-1	.
CASSRTANYGYTF	TGTGCCAGCAGCCGGACAGCGAACTATGGCTACACCTTC	TRBJ1-2	.	TRBV6-5	.